The entry that follows covers one TCR beta chain sequence. Participants in the exposed group had met a COVID-19 case in the 2 weeks before joining the study. This CDR3 is 13 amino acids long. Trimming cost V 2 bases and J 7 bases; bases outside gene matches: 2. Germline V CDR1 and CDR2: LGHDT, YNNKEL (reference sequence). Measured with immunoSEQ multiplex PCR; TCRdb has only the in-frame clones, and not every one. Seen here are a few hundred thousand clones, over 85% observed once, and the top ten hold 2.5% to 3%. This sample was included in a study of blood T cell repertoires in COVID-19. Overall study: Sources were T cells, B-cell-depleted T cells, or PBMCs; the material itself was cDNA or gDNA.

The rearrangement links TRBV3-1 (or the pseudogene TRBV3-2) to TRBJ1-2, with 9 bases lining up with TRBD1. Sample: PBMCs or T cells enriched from blood (not recorded which). The receptor's source is a woman between 50 and 59 years old who had been exposed to COVID-19. This chain's CDR3 is CASSQRTGAGYTF. Written as DNA, the CDR3 is TGTGCCAGCAGCCAACGGACAGGGGCTGGCTACACCTTC.